Presented here are 17 T cell receptor beta chains from one specimen sequenced in a study of T cells in Graves' hyperthyroidism and ophthalmopathy (dated by TCRdb to between 2019 and 2020). The library came from multiplex PCR. The sequencer listed for this sample is Illumina HiSeq 2000. TCR beta CDR3 regions were amplified from RNA transcripts. For the first round of RT-PCR on the TCR CDR3, the HTBI primer set was used together with the Qiagen OneStep RT-PCR kit. TCRdb trimmed public reads at Q25 via fastp, called clones via MiXCR and kept in-frame beta chains. Each CDR3 protein appears once, grouped with its most common genes and DNA. Present in this sample are approximately 870,000 distinct CDR3 sequences, 38% of which were seen just once. Together, the top ten hold about 8.9% of the sample. The specimen was blood. The receptors here all came from a man in his late teens or twenties with Graves' hyperthyroidism.

This clonotype came up many times. The J gene is TRBJ1-2, the V gene TRBV29-1; weak D call: TRBD1 (5 bases). From germline, CDR1 is SQVTM and CDR2 ANQGSEA. This CDR3 is built from 14 residues. V lost 0 bases to trimming and J lost 3 bases, with 11 bases between them. Written as DNA, the CDR3 is TGCAGCGTTGAAGATCGGGGGACCGACTATGGCTACACCTTC. Translation: CSVEDRGTDYGYTF.

This clonotype came up many times. This chain joins TRBV7-9 and TRBJ1-1, with TRBD1 matching over 7 bases. Germline V CDR1 and CDR2: SEHNR, FQNEAQ (reference sequence). The CDR3 spans 12 residues. V was pared by 3 bases and J by 8 bases, with 3 bases of the junction left unmatched. The CDR3 sequence: CASSFGTEEAFF. The CDR3 nucleotides read TGTGCCAGCAGCTTCGGGACAGAAGAAGCTTTCTTT.

This clonotype was counted between two and nine times. The J gene is TRBJ2-7, the V gene TRBV29-1, with 7 bases matching TRBD2. Looked up from germline, CDR1 is SQVTM and CDR2 is ANQGSEA. The CDR3 totals 13 residues. Trimming at V came to 5 bases and at J to 7 bases, leaving 11 bases not matched to a gene. The CDR3 sequence: CSVSGTNRGEQYF. The CDR3 coding sequence is TGCAGCGTTAGCGGGACCAATAGAGGGGAGCAGTACTTC.

The sample holds many counts of this clonotype. The chain is built from TRBV19 and TRBJ1-4; D is undetermined. CDR1 and CDR2 from the germline V gene are LNHDA and SQIVND (reference sequence). CDR3 length: 11 amino acids. V shed 5 bases and J shed 7 bases, with 5 bases lying between them. In DNA, the CDR3 is TGTGCCAGTAGTGTGAGTGAAAAACTGTTTTTT. Translating gives CASSVSEKLFF.

The table lists this clonotype with a few counts. The chain joins TRBV9 to TRBJ2-5, with 8 bases aligning to TRBD2. The J segment lost 5 bases and the V segment lost 2 bases, leaving 8 bases of the junction unmatched. Germline CDR1 reads SGDLS; CDR2 reads YYNGEE. This CDR3 has 15 amino acids. The DNA for the CDR3 is TGTGCCAGCAGCGTTGGACTAGCTTCACATGAGACCCAGTACTTC. Amino acids: CASSVGLASHETQYF.

The chain carries TRBV12-3 or TRBV12-4 and TRBJ1-1; D remains unclear. The V gene lost 7 bases and the J gene lost 4 bases, with 16 bases spanning the gap. CDR3 size: 14 residues. The CDR3 loop is CASTPEGGGTEAFF. The DNA of the CDR3 is TGTGCCAGCACCCCCGAGGGAGGAGGCACTGAAGCTTTCTTT.

This clonotype has just a few counts. The chain uses TRBV2 and TRBJ2-5; a weak D match, TRBD2 (6 bases). This CDR3 spans 13 amino acids. Germline V CDR1 and CDR2: SNHLY, FYNNEI. V lost 6 bases to trimming and J lost 5 bases, with 13 bases between them. As DNA, the CDR3 is TGTGCCAGCAGGGAGGGGACGTCGGAGACCCAGTACTTC. This encodes CASREGTSETQYF.

This clonotype has ten or more counts. CDR3 sequence: CSVTDRVKTEAFF. CDR3 in DNA: TGCAGCGTTACGGACAGGGTCAAAACTGAAGCTTTCTTT. The chain couples TRBV29-1 to TRBJ1-1; 8 positions match TRBD1. The V and J ends lost 5 bases and 5 bases, in that order; junction bases with no gene match: 7. Germline-derived CDR1 and CDR2 are SQVTM and ANQGSEA. The CDR3 length is 13 residues.

J is TRBJ2-7 and V is TRBV20-1, with 8 bases matching TRBD1. In germline, CDR1 is DFQATT, CDR2 SNEGSKA (reference sequence). The length of the CDR3 is 14 residues. V lost 6 bases to trimming and J lost 2 bases; unmatched junction nucleotides: 9. CDR3 coding DNA: TGCAGTGCCATCCGACAGGGGACCCCCTACGAGCAGTACTTC. Translation: CSAIRQGTPYEQYF.

V and J are TRBV29-1 and TRBJ2-5; the match to TRBD1 covers 7 bases. The CDR3 runs 13 residues. V was pared by 8 bases and J by 2 bases, with 8 bases of the junction left unmatched. The germline CDR1 and CDR2 sequences are SQVTM and ANQGSEA. The chain's CDR3 is CSLDRASQETQYF. CDR3 nucleotides: TGCAGCCTCGACAGGGCGAGTCAAGAGACCCAGTACTTC.

Remarks on this clonotype: A much larger clone sits a single nucleotide away, making a read error possible. The chain carries TRBV2 and TRBJ1-1; D gene ambiguous. This CDR3 has 13 residues. V was shortened by 11 bases and J by 0 bases, with 13 bases between the two germline ends. Looked up from germline, CDR1 is SNHLY and CDR2 is FYNNEI. The CDR3 DNA sequence: TGTGCCTGCAAGATCCAGGTGAACACTGAAGCTTTCTTT. Its protein is CACKIQVNTEAFF.

The chain carries TRBV5-1 and TRBJ1-4; perhaps TRBD1 as D (6 bases). Germline V gene sequence: CDR1 SGHRS, CDR2 YFSETQ. The CDR3 loop spans 15 amino acids. Trimming removed 3 bases at V and 8 bases at J, with 17 bases between. CDR3 in DNA: TGCGCCAGCAGCTCCGAATGGGGGGCAGGGGAAAAACTGTTTTTT. Protein product: CASSSEWGAGEKLFF. Drawing the rest from reference TRBV5-1 and TRBJ1-4, the complete variable domain is KAGVTQTPRYLIKTRGQQVTLSCSPISGHRSVSWYQQTPGQGLQFLFEYFSETQRNKGNFPGRFSGRQFSNSRSEMNVSTLELGDSALYLCASSSEWGAGEKLFFGSGTQLSVL.

This clonotype was observed a single time. A read error may be the cause here, since a much bigger clone is one base away. V usage is TRBV10-3 and J usage is TRBJ1-2; possibly TRBD1 for D (5 bases). The CDR3 is 14 residues long. V lost 5 bases and J 2 bases, leaving 12 bases between the germline ends. The germline V gene has CDR1 ENHRY and CDR2 SYGVKD. Here the CDR3 reads CAISSAGSNYGYTF. CDR3 DNA: TGTGCCATCAGTTCCGCAGGGAGCAACTATGGCTACACCTTC.

The genes are TRBV29-1 and TRBJ1-1; 10 bases are shared with TRBD1. The CDR3 runs 11 residues. The germline V gene has CDR1 SQVTM and CDR2 ANQGSEA. V lost 8 bases, J lost 6 bases, and 3 bases stayed unmatched. In DNA, the CDR3 is TGCAGCCTTGGGACAGGGGCTGAAGCTTTCTTT. This codes for CSLGTGAEAFF.

This clonotype was found many times. The chain recombines TRBV5-1 with TRBJ1-2; D gene ambiguous. The CDR3 is made up of 14 amino acids. V dropped 0 bases and J dropped 4 bases, with 10 bases sitting between them. The V gene's germline CDR1 is SGHRS and CDR2 YFSETQ. CDR3 in amino acids: CASSLVPGGYGYTF. The CDR3 coding sequence is TGCGCCAGCAGCTTGGTACCGGGAGGCTATGGCTACACCTTC.

This clonotype was counted many times. This chain joins TRBV7-9 and TRBJ1-4; weak D call: TRBD1 (5 bases). CDR1 is SEHNR and CDR2 is FQNEAQ in the germline V gene (reference sequence). V lost 1 base to trimming and J lost 8 bases, with 14 bases between them. This CDR3 is 15 amino acids long. The CDR3 DNA sequence: TGTGCCAGCAGCTTAGTGGGGGGAAACGGCGAAAAACTGTTTTTT. Encoded protein: CASSLVGGNGEKLFF. The variable domain in full, with the rest retrieved from reference TRBV7-9 and TRBJ1-4, is DTGVSQNPRHKITKRGQNVTFRCDPISEHNRLYWYRQTLGQGPEFLTYFQNEAQLEKSRLLSDRFSAERPKGSFSTLEIQRTEQGDSAMYLCASSLVGGNGEKLFFGSGTQLSVL.

Many counts were recorded for this clonotype. V and J are TRBV10-2 and TRBJ1-2, with D hard to call. Trimming cost V 0 bases and J 6 bases, with 11 bases left between them. Germline lookup yields CDR1 WSHSY and CDR2 SAAADI. This CDR3 is built from 14 residues. CDR3: CASSESLAVDGYTF. CDR3 nucleotides: TGCGCCAGCAGTGAGTCTTTAGCGGTAGATGGCTACACCTTC.